This TCR beta chain comes out of a study of shared clonotypes between healthy human individuals. Background on the study: Contributing individuals were a couple of females and a few males aged 18 to 49.

Points on this clone: What it recognizes is unknown.

Assay used: immunoSEQ multiplex PCR; TCRdb lists only in-frame clones, some missing. The profile shows 2 million to 2.5 million clones, 80% to 95% of them singletons. Germline CDR1 reads SGHTA; CDR2 reads FQGTGA. Deletions cut 2 bases from V and 15 bases from J, with 17 bases between. This CDR3 region has 13 residues. Study observations and caveats: Generation of non-shared clonotypes was less probable than generation of clonotypes shared by all four donors.

The receptor's source is a man in his late teens or twenties in good health. Some clones in this sample may be carry-over from other donors' samples. The source material was naive CD4+ T cells from PBMCs. Subset noted: CD45RA+ positively selected. The chain is built from TRBV7-3 and TRBJ2-1, with D tentatively TRBD1 or TRBD2 (6 bases each). CDR3 nucleotide sequence: TGTGCCAGCAGCTTATTGGGGGGCGGTTCCTGGTTCTTC. It specifies CASSLLGGGSWFF.